The 20 T cell receptor beta chains below were found in one sample sequenced in a study of blood T cell repertoires in COVID-19 (dated by TCRdb to between 2020 and 2021). Receptor amplification or capture employed the immunoSEQ multiplex PCR assay. TCRdb took this table from immuneACCESS and kept in-frame rearrangements with V and J called. Such tables lack part of the clones; where checked against another copy, unresolved V genes explain under half of the gap, and the rest is unexplained. This sample lists hundreds of thousands of clones; more than 75% were detected once. The ten largest account for 2.6% of the sample. Sequencing was performed on PBMCs or T cells enriched from blood (not recorded which). These receptors came from a man between 60 and 75 years old who had recovered from COVID-19.

The chain joins TRBV4-3 to TRBJ1-1, with TRBD1 matching over 10 bases. The germline V gene has CDR1 LGHNA and CDR2 YSLEER. The CDR3 spans 15 residues. Trimming removed 0 bases from V and 7 bases from J; junction bases left unmatched: 5. In nucleotides, the CDR3 is TGCGCCAGCAGCCAAGAAGGGACAGGGGCGGTTGAAGCTTTCTTT. The encoded protein is CASSQEGTGAVEAFF.

The chain joins TRBV28 to TRBJ1-2; D perhaps matches TRBD1 (6 bases). V lost 5 bases, J lost 2 bases, and 6 bases lay in between. The CDR3 is 12 amino acids. CDR1 is MDHEN, CDR2 SYDVKM, per germline. This chain's CDR3 is CASSGQNYGYTF. DNA of the CDR3: TGTGCCAGCAGTGGACAGAACTATGGCTACACCTTC.

V and J are TRBV19 and TRBJ1-2; TRBD1 is a possible D gene (6 bases). Germline CDR1 and CDR2: LNHDA and SQIVND (reference sequence). Trimming took off 6 bases at V and 5 bases at J, with 13 bases between the two ends. The CDR3 runs 13 residues. The CDR3: CASRRTGFYGYTF. The CDR3 DNA reads TGTGCCAGTAGGAGAACAGGGTTTTATGGCTACACCTTC.

This chain connects TRBV27 to TRBJ1-6, with D possibly TRBD1 on 6 matching bases. The germline gives CDR1 MNHEY, CDR2 SMNVEV (reference sequence). The CDR3 covers 18 residues. Trimming removed 6 bases from V and 9 bases from J, with 27 bases in between. CDR3 in amino acids: CASRPSTPGHRNGSPLHF. The CDR3 DNA is TGTGCCAGCAGACCTTCTACCCCGGGACACCGAAACGGTTCACCCCTCCACTTT.

This chain uses TRBV5-1 with TRBJ1-2; D gene ambiguous. CDR3 length: 15 amino acids. The germline V gene encodes CDR1 SGHRS and CDR2 YFSETQ. Trimming cost V 4 bases and J 5 bases, with 18 bases left between them. This chain's CDR3 is CASSASGRRGYGYTF. The DNA for the CDR3 is TGCGCCAGCAGCGCGAGCGGACGGCGAGGATATGGCTACACCTTC.

V is TRBV9 and J is TRBJ2-3, with TRBD2 identical over 7 bases. V shed 4 bases and J 0 bases; nucleotides not matched to a gene: 2. This CDR3 is 14 amino acids long. Germline V gives CDR1 SGDLS, CDR2 YYNGEE. Written as DNA, the CDR3 is TGTGCCAGCAGCAGCGGGGCGAGCACAGATACGCAGTATTTT. As protein: CASSSGASTDTQYF.

This sequence joins TRBV6-5 and TRBJ2-7; weak D call: TRBD1 (6 bases). V was trimmed by 6 bases and J by 0 bases, leaving 12 bases between them. The CDR3 extends over 14 amino acids. Germline values: CDR1 MNHEY, CDR2 SVGAGI. CDR3: CASSNDRSSYEQYF. CDR3 DNA sequence: TGTGCCAGCAGCAACGACAGGAGCTCCTACGAGCAGTACTTC.

This clone was seen a handful of times. J is TRBJ1-3 and V is TRBV18; 9 bases fit TRBD1. Germline V gene lookup returns CDR1 KGHSH and CDR2 LQKENI. V shed 2 bases and J 0 bases; nucleotides not matched to a gene: 5. This CDR3 region has 17 residues. The chain's CDR3 is CASSPTGQGSSGNTIYF. The CDR3 DNA sequence: TGTGCCAGCTCACCAACAGGACAGGGGAGCTCTGGAAACACCATATATTTT. The whole variable domain, filled in from reference TRBV18 and TRBJ1-3, reads NAGVMQNPRHLVRRRGQEARLRCSPMKGHSHVYWYRQLPEEGLKFMVYLQKENIIDESGMPKERFSAEFPKEGPSILRIQQVVRGDSAAYFCASSPTGQGSSGNTIYFGEGSWLTVV.

The chain joins TRBV9 to TRBJ2-7, with D tentatively TRBD1 (5 bases). The CDR3 sequence is 14 residues long. Germline assignment: CDR1 SGDLS and CDR2 YYNGEE. Trimming removed 2 bases from V and 2 bases from J, with 11 bases in between. The CDR3 nucleotides read TGTGCCAGCAGCGTTGGGTGGGGCACCTACGAGCAGTACTTC. Its protein product is CASSVGWGTYEQYF.

The chain joins TRBV28 to TRBJ2-2; unclear D gene. Germline V CDR1 and CDR2: MDHEN, SYDVKM. V lost 1 base to trimming and J lost 2 bases, with 8 bases between them. The CDR3 consists of 15 residues. In DNA, the CDR3 is TGTGCCAGCAGTTTATTCAAGCTCAACACCGGGGAGCTGTTTTTT. Amino acid sequence: CASSLFKLNTGELFF.

V gene TRBV7-2 combines with J gene TRBJ1-1; D is uncertain. This CDR3 spans 15 amino acids. V shed 4 bases and J shed 4 bases, with 16 bases lying between them. CDR1 and CDR2 from the germline V gene are SGHTA and FQGNSA. The CDR3 coding sequence is TGTGCCAGCAGCTATCCTCCGCCCCGCGGCACTGAAGCTTTCTTT. It specifies CASSYPPPRGTEAFF.

This rearrangement joins TRBV4-1 to TRBJ1-1; 8 bases align to TRBD1. The V and J ends lost 6 bases and 4 bases, in that order; junction bases with no gene match: 13. The CDR3 is 16 residues long. CDR1 is MGHRA and CDR2 is YSYEKL in the germline V gene. CDR3 protein: CASSPGQGSYITEAFF. The CDR3 DNA is TGCGCCAGCAGTCCCGGACAGGGAAGTTATATCACTGAAGCTTTCTTT.

This sequence joins TRBV5-1 and TRBJ2-1; maybe TRBD2 (5 bases). V gave up 3 bases and J gave up 10 bases, with 14 bases separating them. CDR3 size: 13 residues. Germline values: CDR1 SGHRS, CDR2 YFSETQ. This CDR3 is CASSWEGGWEQFF. The CDR3 DNA is TGCGCCAGCAGCTGGGAAGGAGGATGGGAGCAGTTCTTC.

The V and J genes are TRBV7-6 and TRBJ1-1; 9 positions agree with TRBD1. V gave up 0 bases and J gave up 4 bases; unmatched junction bases: 3. Germline lookup yields CDR1 SGHVS and CDR2 FNYEAQ. The CDR3 runs to 15 residues. This CDR3 is CASSLAQGARTEAFF. The DNA for the CDR3 is TGTGCCAGCAGCTTAGCACAGGGGGCGCGCACTGAAGCTTTCTTT.

The J gene is TRBJ2-2, the V gene TRBV9, with no clear D. CDR3 length: 15 residues. Germline loops: CDR1 SGDLS, CDR2 YYNGEE. Trimming took off 0 bases at V and 2 bases at J, with 8 bases between the two ends. Here the CDR3 reads CASSVGAQNTGELFF. Here the CDR3 DNA reads TGTGCCAGCAGCGTAGGGGCCCAAAACACCGGGGAGCTGTTTTTT.

This chain links TRBV19 with TRBJ2-5; 10 bases agree with TRBD1. V lost 3 bases to trimming and J lost 3 bases; unmatched junction nucleotides: 7. From germline, CDR1 is LNHDA and CDR2 SQIVND (reference sequence). CDR3 length: 16 amino acids. In DNA, the CDR3 is TGTGCCAGTAGTATGGCACGGGACAGGGGCAAAGAGACCCAGTACTTC. Encoded protein: CASSMARDRGKETQYF.

The chain recombines TRBV24-1 with TRBJ2-1; a possible D gene is TRBD1 (6 bases). V lost 7 bases and J 8 bases, leaving 23 bases between the germline ends. The germline gives CDR1 KGHDR, CDR2 SFDVKD. The CDR3 contains 16 residues. The chain's CDR3 is CATSGQPSSTFDEQFF. CDR3 DNA: TGTGCCACCAGCGGACAGCCATCTTCGACTTTCGATGAGCAGTTCTTC.

The chain is built from TRBV5-1 and TRBJ1-6, with 10 bases lining up with TRBD1. Germline loops: CDR1 SGHRS, CDR2 YFSETQ. V gave up 7 bases and J gave up 8 bases; unmatched junction bases: 6. This CDR3 has 14 amino acids. CDR3 DNA: TGCGCCAGCGGGACAGGGGATGGGCATTCACCCCTCCACTTT. Translated: CASGTGDGHSPLHF. Looking up the rest from reference TRBV5-1 and TRBJ1-6 gives the full variable domain: KAGVTQTPRYLIKTRGQQVTLSCSPISGHRSVSWYQQTPGQGLQFLFEYFSETQRNKGNFPGRFSGRQFSNSRSEMNVSTLELGDSALYLCASGTGDGHSPLHFGNGTRLTVT.

Only a few counts were recorded for this clone. The V gene is TRBV7-9, the J gene TRBJ2-1; 7 bases agree with TRBD2. Germline trimming cut 1 base from V and 6 bases from J; bases unmatched to any gene: 0. Germline CDR1 SEHNR, CDR2 FQNEAQ (reference sequence). This CDR3 is built from 13 residues. The CDR3 DNA sequence: TGTGCCAGCAGCTTAGGGACTAGCAATGAGCAGTTCTTC. Translated, it gives CASSLGTSNEQFF.

V and J are TRBV30 and TRBJ1-1; unclear D gene. Germline assignment: CDR1 GTSNPN and CDR2 SVGIG (reference sequence). The CDR3 length is 13 residues. Trimming shortened V by 3 bases and J by 2 bases, and 10 bases separated the two germline ends. CDR3 DNA sequence: TGTGCCTGGAGCGAGGTCAAAAACACTGAAGCTTTCTTT. Protein product: CAWSEVKNTEAFF.